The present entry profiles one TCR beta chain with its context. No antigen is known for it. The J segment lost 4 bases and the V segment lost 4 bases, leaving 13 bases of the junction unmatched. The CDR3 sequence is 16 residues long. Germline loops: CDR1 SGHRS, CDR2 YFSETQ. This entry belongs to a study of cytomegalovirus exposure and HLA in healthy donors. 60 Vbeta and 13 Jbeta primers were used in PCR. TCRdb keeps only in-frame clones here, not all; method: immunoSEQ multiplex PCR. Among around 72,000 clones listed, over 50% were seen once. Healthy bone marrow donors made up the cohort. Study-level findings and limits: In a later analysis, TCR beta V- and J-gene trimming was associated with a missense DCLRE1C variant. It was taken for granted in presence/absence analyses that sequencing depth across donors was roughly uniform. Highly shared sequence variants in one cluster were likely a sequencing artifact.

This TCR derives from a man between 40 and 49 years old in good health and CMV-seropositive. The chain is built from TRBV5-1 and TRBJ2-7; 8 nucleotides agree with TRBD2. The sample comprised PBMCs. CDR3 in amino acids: CASSRTLAGQGYEQYF. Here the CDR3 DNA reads TGCGCCAGCAGCCGAACCTTAGCGGGGCAAGGTTACGAGCAGTACTTC.